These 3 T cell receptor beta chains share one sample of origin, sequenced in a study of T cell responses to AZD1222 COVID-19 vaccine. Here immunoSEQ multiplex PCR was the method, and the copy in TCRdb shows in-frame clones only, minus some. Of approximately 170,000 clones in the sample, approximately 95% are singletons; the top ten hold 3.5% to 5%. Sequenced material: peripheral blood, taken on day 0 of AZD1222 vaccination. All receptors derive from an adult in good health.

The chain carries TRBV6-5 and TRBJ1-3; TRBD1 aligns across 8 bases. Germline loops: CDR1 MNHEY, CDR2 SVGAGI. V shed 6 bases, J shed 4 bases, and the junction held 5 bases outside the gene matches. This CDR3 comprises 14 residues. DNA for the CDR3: TGTGCCAGCAGGCTACAGGGGGTAGGAAACACCATATATTTT. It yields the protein CASRLQGVGNTIYF.

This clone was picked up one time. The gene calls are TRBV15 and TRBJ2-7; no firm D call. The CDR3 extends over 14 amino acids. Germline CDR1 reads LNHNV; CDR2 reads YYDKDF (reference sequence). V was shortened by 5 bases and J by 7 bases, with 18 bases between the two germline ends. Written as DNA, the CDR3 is TGTGCCACCAGCGAGGCCACTTCTCCCGAGGAGCAGTACTTC. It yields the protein CATSEATSPEEQYF.

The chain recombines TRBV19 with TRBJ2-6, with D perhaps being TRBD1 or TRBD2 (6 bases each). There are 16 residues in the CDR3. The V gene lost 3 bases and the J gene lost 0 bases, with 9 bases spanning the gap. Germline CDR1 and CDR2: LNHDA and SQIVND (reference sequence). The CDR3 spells CASSMGGSSGANVLTF. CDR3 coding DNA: TGTGCCAGTAGTATGGGGGGCAGCTCTGGGGCCAACGTCCTGACTTTC.